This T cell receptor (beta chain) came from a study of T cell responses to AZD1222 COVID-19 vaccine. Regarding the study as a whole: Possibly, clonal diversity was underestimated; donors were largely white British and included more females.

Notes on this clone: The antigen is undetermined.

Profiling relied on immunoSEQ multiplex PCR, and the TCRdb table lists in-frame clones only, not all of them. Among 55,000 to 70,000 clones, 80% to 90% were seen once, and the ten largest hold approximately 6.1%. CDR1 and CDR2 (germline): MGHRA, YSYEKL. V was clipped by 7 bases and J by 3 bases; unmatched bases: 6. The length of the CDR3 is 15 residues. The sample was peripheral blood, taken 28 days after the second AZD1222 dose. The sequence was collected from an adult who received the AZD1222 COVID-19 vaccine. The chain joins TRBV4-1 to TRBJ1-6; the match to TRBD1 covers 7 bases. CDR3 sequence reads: CASTRGDSYNSPLHF. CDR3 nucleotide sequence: TGCGCCAGCACCCGGGGGGACAGCTATAATTCACCCCTCCACTTT.